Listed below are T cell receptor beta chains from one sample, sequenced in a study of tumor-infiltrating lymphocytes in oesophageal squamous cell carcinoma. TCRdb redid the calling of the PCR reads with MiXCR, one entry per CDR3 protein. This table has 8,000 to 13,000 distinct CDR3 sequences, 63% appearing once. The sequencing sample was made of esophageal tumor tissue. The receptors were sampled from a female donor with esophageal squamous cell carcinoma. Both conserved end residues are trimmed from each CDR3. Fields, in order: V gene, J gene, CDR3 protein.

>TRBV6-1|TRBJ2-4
ASRTDRGGNIQY
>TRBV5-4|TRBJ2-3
ASSLDSGFTGTDTQY
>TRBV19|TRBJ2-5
ASSPGAVGLNGLARETQY
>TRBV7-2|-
ASRPGRGLSYEQY
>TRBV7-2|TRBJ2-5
ASSLVAGGQETQY
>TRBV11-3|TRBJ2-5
ASSSGTGRSQETQY
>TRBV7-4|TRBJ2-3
ASSVNTDTQY
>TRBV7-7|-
ASSVGLVEETQY
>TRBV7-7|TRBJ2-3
ASSLGTSGRTDTQY
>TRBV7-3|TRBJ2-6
ASSLVLSGANVLT
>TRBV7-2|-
ASSLLYNEQY
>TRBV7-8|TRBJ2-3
ASSLGPGAGTGIDTQY
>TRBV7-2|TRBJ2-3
ASSNWTSGGHTQY
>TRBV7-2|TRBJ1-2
ASSSDRGPYGYT
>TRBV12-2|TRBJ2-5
ASRLNRVQETQY
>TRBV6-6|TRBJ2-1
ASSNAGGSYNEQF
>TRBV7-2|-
ASSSQTSGANVLT
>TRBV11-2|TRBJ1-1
ASSLRSEAF
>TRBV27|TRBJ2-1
ASSKLAGGHNEQF
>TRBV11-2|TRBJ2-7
ASSLEVLYEQY
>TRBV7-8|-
ASSVSGGQF
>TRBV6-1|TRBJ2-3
ASRIQGSSTDTQY
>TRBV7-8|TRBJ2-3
ASSLGPAGGTDTQY
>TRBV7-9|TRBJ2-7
ASSSIPGLEEQY
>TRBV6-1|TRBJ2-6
ASSESGAGANVLT
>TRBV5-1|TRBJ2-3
ASSLAASGGALDTQY
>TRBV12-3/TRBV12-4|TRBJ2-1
ASQAGFSYNEQF